Sequencing of this T cell receptor (beta chain) was carried out in a study of T cell responses to AZD1222 COVID-19 vaccine. This clone has just one count. Its antigen is currently unknown. Notes on the study in general: Reportedly, nearly half of unique spike TCRs recognized epitopes outside B.1.351/B.1.1.7 mutations. Donors were largely white British and mainly female; clonal diversity was possibly underestimated.

The data were produced by immunoSEQ multiplex PCR, yet TCRdb's version contains in-frame clones alone and is incomplete. Of under 140,000 clones in the sample, about 90% were seen once. Trimming took 3 bases from V and 4 from J, leaving 8 bases between them. This CDR3 comprises 13 residues. Germline values: CDR1 SGDLS, CDR2 YYNGEE. The receptor was isolated from an adult who received the AZD1222 COVID-19 vaccine. The starting material was peripheral blood, obtained 28 days after the second AZD1222 dose. The chain couples TRBV9 to TRBJ1-3; no firm D call. CDR3 nucleotide sequence: TGTGCCAGCAGCGCCGACAAGGGAAACACCATATATTTT. Residues: CASSADKGNTIYF. Full variable domain (outside the CDR3, taken from reference TRBV9 and TRBJ1-3): DSGVTQTPKHLITATGQRVTLRCSPRSGDLSVYWYQQSLDQGLQFLIQYYNGEERAKGNILERFSAQQFPDLHSELNLSSLELGDSALYFCASSADKGNTIYFGEGSWLTVV.